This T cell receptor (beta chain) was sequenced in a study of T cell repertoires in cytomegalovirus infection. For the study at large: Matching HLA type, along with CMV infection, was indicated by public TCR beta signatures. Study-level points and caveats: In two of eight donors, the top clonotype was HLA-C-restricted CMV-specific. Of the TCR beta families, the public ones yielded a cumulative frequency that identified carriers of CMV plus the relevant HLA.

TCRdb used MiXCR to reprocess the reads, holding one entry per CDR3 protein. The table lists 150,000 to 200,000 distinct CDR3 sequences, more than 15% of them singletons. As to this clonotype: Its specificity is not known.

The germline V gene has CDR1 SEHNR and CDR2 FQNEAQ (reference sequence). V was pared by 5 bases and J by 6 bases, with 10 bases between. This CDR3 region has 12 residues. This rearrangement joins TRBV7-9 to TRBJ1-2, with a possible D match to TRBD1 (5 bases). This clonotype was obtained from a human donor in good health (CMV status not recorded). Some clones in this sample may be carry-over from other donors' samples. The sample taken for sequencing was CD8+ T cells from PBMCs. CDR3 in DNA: TGTGCCAGCAGCGGCCCCAGGGATGGCTACACCTTC. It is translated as CASSGPRDGYTF.